This TCR beta chain was recovered during a study of blood T cell repertoires in COVID-19. The overall study: COVID-19 samples from acute and convalescent phases originated in the United States, Italy and Spain.

Libraries were prepared by immunoSEQ multiplex PCR; TCRdb keeps only in-frame clonotypes and omits some of them. The sample lists over 90,000 clones; around 84% were seen once. The germline CDR1 and CDR2 sequences are SGHRS and YFSETQ. Trimming removed 0 bases from V and 6 bases from J; junction bases left unmatched: 11. The CDR3 is 18 amino acids. The specimen sequenced was peripheral blood. The J gene is TRBJ2-3, the V gene TRBV5-1; 12 nucleotides align to TRBD2. This TCR derives from a human donor in a cohort sampled during active COVID-19. The CDR3: CASSLASLAGGPVDTQYF. DNA for the CDR3: TGCGCCAGCAGCTTGGCAAGCCTAGCGGGGGGGCCAGTGGATACGCAGTATTTT.